Listed below are T cell receptor beta chains from one sample, sequenced in a study of OX40 agonist ivuxolimab in advanced cancers. Profiling relied on immunoSEQ multiplex PCR, and the TCRdb table lists in-frame clones only, not all of them. The data show 77,000 or so clones, roughly 78% seen once. Sample: CD4+ or CD8+ T cells sorted from blood, taken in a trial of the OX40 agonist ivuxolimab. Receptors originate from an adult with an advanced solid tumor such as melanoma, head and neck, liver or kidney cancer. The CDR3 runs from the conserved cysteine through the conserved F or W.

v_gene	CDR3aa
TRBV7-2	CASSLAWGEAFF
TRBV5-1	CASSWGPALTEAFF
TRBV6-4	CASSDRGPTGELFF
TRBV2	CARIRGEDTGTYEQYF
TRBV19	CASTNGGGSDTQYF
TRBV21-1	CASSKVVEQPQHF
TRBV6-5	CASSPYRGPSYEQYF
TRBV7-2	CASSLSGQVSGTQYF
TRBV5-1	CASSPGGARGETQYF
TRBV2	CASSIRDRGTDTQYF
TRBV5-1	CASSLGGNGKAFF
TRBV19	CASRRAGAEPYNEQFF
TRBV6-1	CASSTLRGAQVAFF
TRBV14	CASSPEGHPTYEQYF
TRBV5-6	CASSLGDRATYEQYF
TRBV6-1	CATQQGSTDTQYF
TRBV9	CASSITAGVARNEQFF
TRBV27	CASSLLPRGNTEAFF
TRBV27	CATSAPSGSNEQYF
TRBV19	CASSGGQGRQPQHF
TRBV7-7	CASIRLGANTGELFF
TRBV18	CASSPPPLSGANVLTF
TRBV5-1	CASSLGTVDQPQHF
TRBV2	CASSVTSGTGGELFF
TRBV5-1	CASSLSSRTDTQYF
TRBV18	CASSPWDSDSYNEQFF
TRBV5-1	CASSLGRGQTYEQYF
TRBV11-3	CASSLDHRIQFF
TRBV7-8	CASSLALSYNEQFF
TRBV30	CAWSVGAGVGDGYTF
TRBV6-6	CASSPTGDYGYTF
TRBV4-1	CASSQVYPPVHRNSPLHF
TRBV5-8	CASSQQGRYGYTF
TRBV11-2	CASSPVINNEQFF
TRBV19	CASIHRTSGGNEQFF
TRBV15	CATSRRGLIRGAGGNTIYF
TRBV28	CASSKTGGVYEQYF
TRBV5-1	CASSLGPGGPGDTEAFF
TRBV9	CASSVGTWDTQYF
TRBV7-2	CASSTRNTEAFF
TRBV19	CASSTQRVSGNTIYF
TRBV7-9	CASSPRQGNSPLHF
TRBV14	CASSPGQGLVNTGELFF
TRBV7-9	CASSLPVSQAIETQYF
TRBV5-1	CASSGNGGEQFF
TRBV5-1	CASSLAGTGRDETQYF
TRBV18	CASSGGRDSNQPQHF
TRBV9	CASSVAGTGGTQYF
TRBV4-3	CASSHRDNEKLFF